What follows are 31 T cell receptor beta chains derived from one specimen sequenced in a study of cytomegalovirus exposure and HLA in healthy donors. The PCR was carried out with 60 Vbeta primers and 13 Jbeta primers. Some clones are missing from TCRdb's copy, which holds only in-frame ones; the method was immunoSEQ multiplex PCR. The sample features some 130,000 clones, with roughly 1.5% in its top ten. The sequenced sample consisted of PBMCs. The receptors originated from a woman aged 40 to 55 in good health and CMV-seronegative.

The chain carries TRBV27 and TRBJ2-7; possible D gene TRBD1, 8 bases. This CDR3 is 13 amino acids long. Germline assignment: CDR1 MNHEY and CDR2 SMNVEV (reference sequence). V was shortened by 2 bases and J by 7 bases, with 12 bases between the two germline ends. For the CDR3, the DNA is TGTGCCAGCAGTTTAATACAGGGGGGGGAGCAGTACGTC. It yields the protein CASSLIQGGEQYV.

This chain links TRBV7-9 with TRBJ2-7; 7 nucleotides agree with TRBD1. J lost 5 bases, V lost 5 bases, and 6 bases had no gene match. CDR1 is SEHNR, CDR2 FQNEAQ, per germline (reference sequence). This CDR3 has 13 residues. CDR3 bases: TGTGCCAGCAGCCCCAGGGGGTGGAACGAGCAGTACGTC. It specifies CASSPRGWNEQYV.

The chain has TRBV6-1 and TRBJ1-3, with D perhaps matching TRBD1 (6 bases). CDR3 length: 15 amino acids. With 4 bases removed from V and 0 bases from J, the gap between germline ends came to 10 bases. CDR1 MNHNS and CDR2 SASEGT come from the germline V gene. CDR3 bases: TGTGCCAGCAGTGCGCTGACAGGCTCTGGAAACACCATATATTTT. Translating it yields CASSALTGSGNTIYF.

The V call is TRBV29-1, the J call TRBJ2-1; 8 bases are a match to TRBD2. V lost 7 bases to trimming and J lost 6 bases; unmatched junction nucleotides: 11. Germline V gene lookup returns CDR1 SQVTM and CDR2 ANQGSEA. The CDR3 length is 14 residues. The CDR3 DNA reads TGCAGCGGTCGACTAGCGAGACCCCCCAATGAGCAGTTCTTC. This gives the protein CSGRLARPPNEQFF.

The rearrangement joins TRBV2 to TRBJ1-1; D might be TRBD1 (5 bases). In germline, CDR1 is SNHLY, CDR2 FYNNEI. Trimming removed 1 base from V and 3 bases from J, with 15 bases in between. This CDR3 contains 16 residues. CDR3: CASSEEAGREDTEAFF. The CDR3 nucleotides read TGTGCCAGCAGTGAAGAGGCAGGGAGGGAGGACACTGAAGCTTTCTTT.

The rearrangement joins TRBV5-6 to TRBJ1-6; TRBD1 aligns across 7 bases. From germline, CDR1 is SGHDT and CDR2 YYEEEE. Trimming took 5 bases from V and 9 from J; bases not matched to a gene: 8. The CDR3 runs 14 residues. The CDR3 nucleotides read TGTGCCAGCAGTTCCGGACAGGTCAGTTCACCCCTCCACTTT. It is translated as CASSSGQVSSPLHF.

The rearrangement links TRBV21-1 to TRBJ1-5. TRBV21-1 constitutes a pseudogene. The CDR3 spans 16 residues. The CDR3 sequence: CASSKDGRNCGMPQHF. The CDR3 DNA is TGTGCCAGCAGCAAAGATGGCAGAAACTGCGGAATGCCCCAGCATTTT.

The rearrangement uses TRBV19 and TRBJ2-5; 8 nucleotides match TRBD2. Trimming took 3 bases from V and 1 from J; bases not matched to a gene: 7. Germline-derived CDR1 and CDR2 are LNHDA and SQIVND (reference sequence). The CDR3 has 16 amino acids. CDR3 sequence reads: CASSIRLGGGQETQYF. CDR3 DNA sequence: TGTGCCAGTAGTATCCGGCTCGGGGGGGGCCAAGAGACCCAGTACTTC.

The gene calls are TRBV6-5 and TRBJ2-3; D might be TRBD2 (6 bases). V was pared by 0 bases and J by 2 bases, with 12 bases between. Germline V gene sequence: CDR1 MNHEY, CDR2 SVGAGI. There are 16 residues in the CDR3. The CDR3: CASSYSFGTFTDTQYF. DNA for the CDR3: TGTGCCAGCAGTTACTCGTTTGGGACTTTCACAGATACGCAGTATTTT.

This chain joins TRBV10-3 and TRBJ1-1, with a tentative D call TRBD1 (5 bases). V was clipped by 4 bases and J by 1 base, with 16 bases between them. The CDR3 extends over 16 amino acids. The germline V gene has CDR1 ENHRY and CDR2 SYGVKD. The CDR3 loop is CAISGGGRDENTEAFF. CDR3 DNA: TGTGCCATCAGTGGGGGAGGACGGGACGAGAACACTGAAGCTTTCTTT.

This chain joins TRBV15 and TRBJ2-5; 10 bases are shared with TRBD1. Unmatched junction bases numbered 17, after V lost 2 bases and J lost 2 bases. Germline CDR1 and CDR2: LNHNV and YYDKDF (reference sequence). The length of the CDR3 is 20 residues. CDR3 loop: CATSRLRGAGTGVPQETQYF. DNA for the CDR3: TGTGCCACCAGCAGATTACGGGGAGCCGGGACAGGGGTACCACAAGAGACCCAGTACTTC.

The rearrangement joins TRBV13 to TRBJ1-1; the D is unclear. The germline V and J ends were trimmed by 2 bases and 13 bases, with 17 bases remaining between them. Per germline, CDR1 PRHDT and CDR2 FYEKMQ (reference sequence). This CDR3 has 13 residues. The CDR3 protein is CASSLRRGLEVFF. CDR3 DNA sequence: TGTGCCAGCAGCTTACGGCGCGGGCTGGAGGTTTTCTTT. Supplemented by reference TRBV13 and TRBJ1-1, the full variable domain reads AAGVIQSPRHLIKEKRETATLKCYPIPRHDTVYWYQQGPGQDPQFLISFYEKMQSDKGSIPDRFSAQQFSDYHSELNMSSLELGDSALYFCASSLRRGLEVFFGQGTRLTVV.

V usage is TRBV6-1 and J usage is TRBJ2-7; tentative D call: TRBD1 (5 bases). CDR3 length: 15 amino acids. Trimming pared 0 bases from V and 3 bases from J, leaving 12 bases between. CDR1 and CDR2 (germline): MNHNS, SASEGT. The CDR3 nucleotides are TGTGCCAGCAGTGAAGCGCCAGGGTACCTCTACGAGCAGTACTTC. Its translation is CASSEAPGYLYEQYF.

This rearrangement joins TRBV7-3 to TRBJ2-1, with a possible D match to TRBD2 (6 bases). V dropped 2 bases and J dropped 0 bases, with 14 bases sitting between them. The germline gives CDR1 SGHTA, CDR2 FQGTGA. CDR3 length: 17 residues. Here the CDR3 DNA reads TGTGCCAGCAGCTTATACGGGGGAGCGGGCTCCTACAATGAGCAGTTCTTC. Translated: CASSLYGGAGSYNEQFF.

The V and J genes are TRBV5-1 and TRBJ2-1; 11 bases map to TRBD2. The germline V gene has CDR1 SGHRS and CDR2 YFSETQ. Unmatched junction bases numbered 7, after V lost 4 bases and J lost 7 bases. This CDR3 comprises 15 residues. The CDR3: CASSPLAGDENEQFF. The CDR3 DNA is TGCGCCAGCAGCCCACTAGCGGGGGATGAAAATGAGCAGTTCTTC.

The chain recombines TRBV6-6 with TRBJ1-4; D is unresolved. The germline CDR1 and CDR2 sequences are MNHNY and SVGAGI (reference sequence). There are 15 residues in the CDR3. V lost 5 bases, J lost 0 bases, and 10 bases lay in between. The CDR3 loop reads CASSHHSATNEKLFF. CDR3 nucleotides: TGTGCCAGCAGTCACCACAGTGCAACTAATGAAAAACTGTTTTTT.

V is TRBV27 and J is TRBJ2-7; 14 positions agree with TRBD2. Germline V gene lookup returns CDR1 MNHEY and CDR2 SMNVEV (reference sequence). The J segment lost 4 bases and the V segment lost 5 bases, leaving 13 bases of the junction unmatched. CDR3 length: 18 amino acids. CDR3 amino acids: CASSPWTSGGHTHYEQYV. Written as DNA, the CDR3 is TGTGCCAGCAGTCCATGGACTAGCGGGGGGCATACACATTACGAGCAGTACGTC.

The V gene is TRBV28, the J gene TRBJ1-6, with 8 bases identical to TRBD1. Per the germline V gene, CDR1 is MDHEN and CDR2 is SYDVKM. The ends lost 6 bases at V and 0 bases at J; junction bases unmatched: 16. The CDR3 is 20 amino acids. Here the CDR3 DNA reads TGTGCCAGCAGCATTATTCAGGGGGCTCGGGGAAGCTCCTATAATTCACCCCTCCACTTT. Residues: CASSIIQGARGSSYNSPLHF.

V usage is TRBV5-1 and J usage is TRBJ2-2; 9 positions match TRBD1. The CDR3 consists of 16 residues. Per the germline V gene, CDR1 is SGHRS and CDR2 is YFSETQ. Losses at the gene ends were 4 bases for V and 5 bases for J; bases not matched to a gene: 9. The CDR3 sequence: CASSGDRGYRTGELFF. The CDR3 coding sequence is TGCGCCAGCAGCGGTGACAGGGGGTATCGAACCGGGGAGCTGTTTTTT.

The chain combines TRBV6-4 with TRBJ1-6, with D perhaps matching TRBD1 (6 bases). The CDR3 has 15 residues. The V and J ends lost 2 bases and 6 bases respectively, with 11 bases between them. Germline V gene sequence: CDR1 MRHNA, CDR2 SNTAGT. CDR3 protein: CASSDQQGSNSPLHF. CDR3 sequence (DNA): TGTGCCAGCAGTGACCAGCAGGGGAGTAATTCACCCCTCCACTTT.

The chain joins TRBV6-5 to TRBJ2-7; 7 nucleotides match TRBD1. V trimming: 5 bases; J trimming: 3 bases; junction bases outside the gene matches: 7. The CDR3 contains 14 residues. Germline CDR1 reads MNHEY; CDR2 reads SVGAGI. CDR3 residues: CASSKGTDYYEQYF. The DNA for the CDR3 is TGTGCCAGCAGTAAGGGGACAGACTACTACGAGCAGTACTTC.

The V and J genes are TRBV9 and TRBJ2-1; a weak D match, TRBD2 (6 bases). There are 14 residues in the CDR3. Germline CDR1 is SGDLS and CDR2 is YYNGEE. With 10 bases removed from V and 5 bases from J, the gap between germline ends came to 19 bases. The CDR3 DNA reads TGTGCCGGAGGGACTCGTCCTACCGACAATGAGCAGTTCTTC. Translated: CAGGTRPTDNEQFF.

The chain employs TRBV11-3 and TRBJ2-3; D is unresolved. Trimming stripped 1 base from V and 4 bases from J, with 12 bases between. The CDR3 contains 15 residues. Per germline, CDR1 SGHNT and CDR2 YENEEA. The CDR3 loop is CASSLGAARSDTQYF. Written as DNA, the CDR3 is TGTGCCAGCAGCTTAGGGGCAGCCCGTTCAGATACGCAGTATTTT.

This chain joins TRBV27 and TRBJ1-5; D remains unclear. Germline V gene sequence: CDR1 MNHEY, CDR2 SMNVEV (reference sequence). Trimming shortened V by 5 bases and J by 5 bases, and 7 bases separated the two germline ends. The CDR3 has 12 amino acids. DNA for the CDR3: TGTGCCAGCAGTCAGCAGGATCAGCCCCAGCATTTT. Its protein is CASSQQDQPQHF.

CDR3 bases: TGTGCCAGCAGCTCGCCGGGACTAGCTGTCTACGAGCAGTACTTC. Its translation: CASSSPGLAVYEQYF. The chain is built from TRBV7-2 and TRBJ2-7, with 9 bases lining up with TRBD2. From germline, CDR1 is SGHTA and CDR2 FQGNSA. The CDR3 covers 15 residues. Unmatched junction bases numbered 7, after V lost 4 bases and J lost 3 bases.

The genes are TRBV11-2 and TRBJ1-2; TRBD1 might be the D (6 bases). The length of the CDR3 is 14 residues. Germline values: CDR1 SGHAT, CDR2 FQNNGV. V lost 2 bases and J lost 6, with 13 bases in between. The CDR3 DNA follows: TGTGCCAGCAGCTTACGAGTAGGGGGAAATGGCTACACCTTC. Its translation is CASSLRVGGNGYTF. Variable domain in full (rest from reference TRBV11-2 and TRBJ1-2): EAGVAQSPRYKIIEKRQSVAFWCNPISGHATLYWYQQILGQGPKLLIQFQNNGVVDDSQLPKDRFSAERLKGVDSTLKIQPAKLEDSAVYLCASSLRVGGNGYTFGSGTRLTVV.

J is TRBJ2-7 and V is TRBV19; D remains ambiguous. V gave up 0 bases and J gave up 3 bases, with 9 bases separating them. From germline, CDR1 is LNHDA and CDR2 SQIVND (reference sequence). CDR3 length: 14 residues. The CDR3 DNA is TGTGCCAGTAGTATAGATCCCTCGGGCTACGAGCAGTACTTC. Protein: CASSIDPSGYEQYF. The full variable domain, with the rest looked up from reference TRBV19 and TRBJ2-7, is DGGITQSPKYLFRKEGQNVTLSCEQNLNHDAMYWYRQDPGQGLRLIYYSQIVNDFQKGDIAEGYSVSREKKESFPLTVTSAQKNPTAFYLCASSIDPSGYEQYFGPGTRLTVT.

This chain connects TRBV6-4 to TRBJ2-3, with 10 bases aligning to TRBD2. From germline, CDR1 is MRHNA and CDR2 SNTAGT. Losses at the gene ends were 6 bases for V and 4 bases for J; bases not matched to a gene: 7. This CDR3 is 15 amino acids long. The CDR3, as DNA: TGTGCCAGCAGCGCGCTAGCGGGGGAATCAGATACGCAGTATTTT. Protein product: CASSALAGESDTQYF.

The chain joins TRBV18 to TRBJ2-7; 7 nucleotides match TRBD1. Germline V CDR1 and CDR2: KGHSH, LQKENI. The CDR3 spans 15 residues. The junction had 4 bases not matched to a gene; V was cut back by 2 bases and J by 0 bases. CDR3 in DNA: TGTGCCAGCTCACCAGGGACAGACAACTCCTACGAGCAGTACTTC. Protein: CASSPGTDNSYEQYF.

The rearrangement uses TRBV29-1 and TRBJ1-3, with unresolved D. V was cut by 6 bases and J by 4 bases, with 7 bases left in between. The CDR3 covers 11 residues. CDR1 is SQVTM and CDR2 is ANQGSEA in the germline V gene. CDR3 in DNA: TGCAGCGTCGAACAGGGAAACACCATATATTTT. This sequence encodes CSVEQGNTIYF.

The chain has TRBV7-9 and TRBJ1-1; weak D call: TRBD1 (5 bases). Germline V gene data show CDR1 as SEHNR and CDR2 as FQNEAQ (reference sequence). V was pared by 5 bases and J by 1 base, with 8 bases between. The CDR3 runs 13 residues. The CDR3, as DNA: TGTGCCAGCAGCCTCGACAGGAACACTGAAGCTTTCTTT. This sequence encodes CASSLDRNTEAFF. The full variable domain, with the rest looked up from reference TRBV7-9 and TRBJ1-1, is DTGVSQNPRHKITKRGQNVTFRCDPISEHNRLYWYRQTLGQGPEFLTYFQNEAQLEKSRLLSDRFSAERPKGSFSTLEIQRTEQGDSAMYLCASSLDRNTEAFFGQGTRLTVV.